The present TCR beta chain was sequenced within a study of T cells after yellow fever vaccination. The TCR cDNA carried a universal primer site and UMIs from 5'RACE template switching. TCRdb called the 5' RACE reads again in MiXCR, with one record for every CDR3 protein. The sample yields 450,000 to 550,000 distinct CDR3 sequences, less than 25% seen once. This clonotype was picked up a small number of times. V lost 7 bases and J 3 bases, leaving 11 bases between the germline ends. The V gene's germline CDR1 is MNHEY and CDR2 SVGAGI. The CDR3 is 13 residues long. The clonotype was recovered from a young man who received the YFV17D yellow fever vaccine. This sample comprised PBMCs, obtained 20 to 25 days after the first yellow fever vaccination. This rearrangement joins TRBV6-5 to TRBJ2-3, with unresolved D. The CDR3 bases are TGTGCCAGCACTTATATTGGGACAGATACGCAGTATTTT. Amino acids: CASTYIGTDTQYF.